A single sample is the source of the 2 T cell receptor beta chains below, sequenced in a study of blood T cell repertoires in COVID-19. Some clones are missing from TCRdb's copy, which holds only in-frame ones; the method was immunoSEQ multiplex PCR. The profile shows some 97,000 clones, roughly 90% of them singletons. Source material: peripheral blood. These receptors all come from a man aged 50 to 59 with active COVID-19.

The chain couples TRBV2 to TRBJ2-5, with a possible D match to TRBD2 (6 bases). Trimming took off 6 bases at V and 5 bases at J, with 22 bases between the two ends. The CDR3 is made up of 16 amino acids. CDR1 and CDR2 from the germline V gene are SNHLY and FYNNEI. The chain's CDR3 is CASRHDAPSEGETQYF. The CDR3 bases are TGTGCCAGCAGACACGACGCCCCCTCGGAGGGGGAGACCCAGTACTTC.

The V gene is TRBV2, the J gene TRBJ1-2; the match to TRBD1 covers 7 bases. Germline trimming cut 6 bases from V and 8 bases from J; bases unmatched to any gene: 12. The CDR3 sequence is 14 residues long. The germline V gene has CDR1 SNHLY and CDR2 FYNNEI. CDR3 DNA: TGTGCCAGCAGACCGGGACAGCGTCCTGAGGGCTACACCTTC. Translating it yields CASRPGQRPEGYTF.